This entry lists 18 T cell receptor beta chains sequenced from one sample in a study of blood T cell repertoires in COVID-19. Clones were sequenced by immunoSEQ multiplex PCR, and TCRdb holds only the in-frame ones, with some missing. This table has over 150,000 clones, 65% to 85% appearing once. The sequenced material came from peripheral blood. The receptors here all came from a woman aged 60-70 years with acute or convalescent COVID-19.

The J gene is TRBJ2-3, the V gene TRBV9; no firm D call. This CDR3 spans 12 amino acids. Germline V lookup: CDR1 SGDLS, CDR2 YYNGEE. V gave up 2 bases and J gave up 4 bases, with 5 bases separating them. In DNA, the CDR3 is TGTGCCAGCAGCGTGGCTGCAGATACGCAGTATTTT. This encodes CASSVAADTQYF.

The chain recombines TRBV19 with TRBJ2-3; TRBD2 matches at 7 bases. CDR3 length equals 15 residues. V trimming: 3 bases; J trimming: 1 base; junction bases outside the gene matches: 4. The V gene's germline CDR1 is LNHDA and CDR2 SQIVND (reference sequence). CDR3 nucleotide sequence: TGTGCCAGTAGTATTGGGAGCGGGGGCACAGATACGCAGTATTTT. Translation: CASSIGSGGTDTQYF.

The V and J genes are TRBV10-2 and TRBJ1-2, with 9 nucleotides matching TRBD1. Germline CDR1 is WSHSY and CDR2 is SAAADI. The CDR3 spans 15 residues. The junction had 8 bases not matched to a gene; V was cut back by 5 bases and J by 4 bases. The CDR3 spells CASSLDRGFLYGYTF. The CDR3, as DNA: TGCGCCAGCAGTTTGGACAGGGGCTTCCTCTATGGCTACACCTTC.

This clone was counted once. V is TRBV7-3 and J is TRBJ2-3; 8 nucleotides line up with TRBD2. This CDR3 contains 15 residues. Germline assignment: CDR1 SGHTA and CDR2 FQGTGA. V shed 5 bases, J shed 2 bases, and the junction held 6 bases outside the gene matches. The CDR3 here is CASSPVAGPTDTQYF. The CDR3 bases are TGTGCCAGCAGCCCAGTAGCGGGGCCCACAGATACGCAGTATTTT.

This clone occurred a few times. The CDR3, as DNA: TGCGCCAGCCACCCTGCAGGGGGCGAGTATGGCTACACCTTC. Translating gives CASHPAGGEYGYTF. The V gene is TRBV10-2, the J gene TRBJ1-2, with 8 bases fitting TRBD1. After removal of 8 bases from V and 5 bases from J, the junction contained 10 bases not matched to a gene. The CDR3 length is 14 residues. Germline-derived CDR1 and CDR2 are WSHSY and SAAADI.

The J gene is TRBJ1-2, the V gene TRBV24-1; 9 bases map to TRBD1. Germline V CDR1 and CDR2: KGHDR, SFDVKD. V was clipped by 2 bases and J by 4 bases; unmatched bases: 10. The CDR3 totals 17 residues. The CDR3 DNA is TGTGCCACCAGTGATTCTTATGGGACAGGGCCGACCTATGGCTACACCTTC. Amino acids: CATSDSYGTGPTYGYTF.

The V gene is TRBV11-2, the J gene TRBJ1-2; the D gene is possibly TRBD1 (6 bases). V was cut by 3 bases and J by 8 bases, with 10 bases left in between. The CDR3 has 12 residues. Looked up from germline, CDR1 is SGHAT and CDR2 is FQNNGV. This CDR3 reads CASSLNRDGYTF. DNA for the CDR3: TGTGCCAGCAGCTTGAACAGGGACGGCTACACCTTC.

Concerning this clone: One end of the junction does not line up with germline, which may come from a read error. The rearrangement links TRBV7-7 to TRBJ2-1, with 10 bases identical to TRBD2. Germline CDR1 is SSHAT and CDR2 is FNYEAQ (reference sequence). This CDR3 comprises 17 residues. The CDR3 DNA reads TGTGCTAGCAGCCCCCGAGGAGCGGGGGGGCCTAGCCATGAGCAGTTCTTC. Amino acids: CASSPRGAGGPSHEQFF.

The chain uses TRBV4-1 and TRBJ2-7; 9 bases are shared with TRBD1. Germline CDR1 MGHRA, CDR2 YSYEKL. V shed 4 bases, J shed 0 bases, and the junction held 4 bases outside the gene matches. The CDR3 spans 15 residues. The CDR3 DNA sequence: TGCGCCAGCAGCCTCTGGACAGGGGACTCCTACGAGCAGTACTTC. This gives the protein CASSLWTGDSYEQYF.

The rearrangement uses TRBV5-4 and TRBJ2-5; 14 bases align to TRBD2. Trimming at V came to 3 bases and at J to 4 bases, leaving 2 bases not matched to a gene. Germline values: CDR1 SGHNT, CDR2 YYREEE (reference sequence). The CDR3 has 15 residues. The CDR3 spells CASSSGTSGGETQYF. CDR3 DNA: TGTGCCAGCAGCTCCGGGACTAGCGGGGGAGAGACCCAGTACTTC.

This clone was detected once. The chain uses TRBV4-2 and TRBJ1-4; a possible D gene is TRBD1 (5 bases). V dropped 1 base and J dropped 8 bases, with 11 bases sitting between them. The germline V gene encodes CDR1 LGHNA and CDR2 YNFKEQ. There are 14 residues in the CDR3. The CDR3 loop is CASSQGGGWEKLFF. DNA for the CDR3: TGTGCCAGCAGCCAAGGGGGGGGATGGGAAAAACTGTTTTTT.

The gene calls are TRBV14 and TRBJ2-3; the D gene is possibly TRBD1 (5 bases). The germline CDR1 and CDR2 sequences are SGHDN and FVKESK. This CDR3 contains 16 residues. Deletions cut 1 base from V and 0 bases from J, with 11 bases between. CDR3 sequence: CASSQVQGSSTDTQYF. In nucleotides, the CDR3 is TGTGCCAGCAGCCAAGTTCAGGGCTCTAGCACAGATACGCAGTATTTT.

The gene calls are TRBV4-3 and TRBJ2-3, with TRBD1 matching over 8 bases. V shed 1 base and J 5 bases; nucleotides not matched to a gene: 8. CDR1 and CDR2 from the germline V gene are LGHNA and YSLEER. The CDR3 is 16 residues long. The CDR3 DNA reads TGCGCCAGCAGCCAAGTGTACAGGGGGTCACAAGATACGCAGTATTTT. Amino acids: CASSQVYRGSQDTQYF.

V gene TRBV21-1 combines with J gene TRBJ2-7; the table names TRBD1, a call not compared with the DNA. TRBV21-1 counts as a pseudogene. This CDR3 is built from 18 residues. The CDR3 region has the DNA TGTGCCAGCAGCATCCGAGGAACAAACCGGGACAGGTACTACGAGCAGTACTTC. The encoded protein is CASSIRGTNRDRYYEQYF.

The rearrangement links TRBV19 to TRBJ1-5; 7 bases line up with TRBD1. Unmatched junction bases numbered 8, after V lost 6 bases and J lost 6 bases. This CDR3 is built from 14 residues. CDR1 is LNHDA and CDR2 is SQIVND in the germline V gene (reference sequence). The CDR3 sequence: CASRDRAVGQPQHF. The CDR3 DNA follows: TGTGCCAGTAGAGACAGGGCGGTAGGTCAGCCCCAGCATTTT.

The CDR3 region is CASSETGIEDEQYF. DNA of the CDR3: TGTGCCAGCAGTGAGACAGGGATCGAGGACGAGCAGTACTTC. V usage is TRBV6-1 and J usage is TRBJ2-7, with 7 bases matching TRBD1. Losses at the gene ends were 3 bases for V and 5 bases for J; bases not matched to a gene: 7. The CDR3 is made up of 14 amino acids. Germline V gene sequence: CDR1 MNHNS, CDR2 SASEGT.

The J gene is TRBJ2-1, the V gene TRBV9; TRBD2 matches at 10 bases. From germline, CDR1 is SGDLS and CDR2 YYNGEE. With V trimmed by 10 bases and J by 9 bases, 10 bases remained unmatched. This CDR3 is built from 13 residues. The CDR3 DNA follows: TGTGCCGGCTCAGCGGGGGGGCTAGGTGAGCAGTTCTTC. Its protein product is CAGSAGGLGEQFF.

The chain has TRBV4-1 and TRBJ2-2; D unclear. Germline V gives CDR1 MGHRA, CDR2 YSYEKL. CDR3 length: 17 residues. The ends were cut back, 0 bases at V and 0 bases at J, with 11 bases in the middle. The CDR3 here is CASSQENSRSNTGELFF. The CDR3 bases are TGCGCCAGCAGCCAAGAGAACTCGCGATCGAACACCGGGGAGCTGTTTTTT.